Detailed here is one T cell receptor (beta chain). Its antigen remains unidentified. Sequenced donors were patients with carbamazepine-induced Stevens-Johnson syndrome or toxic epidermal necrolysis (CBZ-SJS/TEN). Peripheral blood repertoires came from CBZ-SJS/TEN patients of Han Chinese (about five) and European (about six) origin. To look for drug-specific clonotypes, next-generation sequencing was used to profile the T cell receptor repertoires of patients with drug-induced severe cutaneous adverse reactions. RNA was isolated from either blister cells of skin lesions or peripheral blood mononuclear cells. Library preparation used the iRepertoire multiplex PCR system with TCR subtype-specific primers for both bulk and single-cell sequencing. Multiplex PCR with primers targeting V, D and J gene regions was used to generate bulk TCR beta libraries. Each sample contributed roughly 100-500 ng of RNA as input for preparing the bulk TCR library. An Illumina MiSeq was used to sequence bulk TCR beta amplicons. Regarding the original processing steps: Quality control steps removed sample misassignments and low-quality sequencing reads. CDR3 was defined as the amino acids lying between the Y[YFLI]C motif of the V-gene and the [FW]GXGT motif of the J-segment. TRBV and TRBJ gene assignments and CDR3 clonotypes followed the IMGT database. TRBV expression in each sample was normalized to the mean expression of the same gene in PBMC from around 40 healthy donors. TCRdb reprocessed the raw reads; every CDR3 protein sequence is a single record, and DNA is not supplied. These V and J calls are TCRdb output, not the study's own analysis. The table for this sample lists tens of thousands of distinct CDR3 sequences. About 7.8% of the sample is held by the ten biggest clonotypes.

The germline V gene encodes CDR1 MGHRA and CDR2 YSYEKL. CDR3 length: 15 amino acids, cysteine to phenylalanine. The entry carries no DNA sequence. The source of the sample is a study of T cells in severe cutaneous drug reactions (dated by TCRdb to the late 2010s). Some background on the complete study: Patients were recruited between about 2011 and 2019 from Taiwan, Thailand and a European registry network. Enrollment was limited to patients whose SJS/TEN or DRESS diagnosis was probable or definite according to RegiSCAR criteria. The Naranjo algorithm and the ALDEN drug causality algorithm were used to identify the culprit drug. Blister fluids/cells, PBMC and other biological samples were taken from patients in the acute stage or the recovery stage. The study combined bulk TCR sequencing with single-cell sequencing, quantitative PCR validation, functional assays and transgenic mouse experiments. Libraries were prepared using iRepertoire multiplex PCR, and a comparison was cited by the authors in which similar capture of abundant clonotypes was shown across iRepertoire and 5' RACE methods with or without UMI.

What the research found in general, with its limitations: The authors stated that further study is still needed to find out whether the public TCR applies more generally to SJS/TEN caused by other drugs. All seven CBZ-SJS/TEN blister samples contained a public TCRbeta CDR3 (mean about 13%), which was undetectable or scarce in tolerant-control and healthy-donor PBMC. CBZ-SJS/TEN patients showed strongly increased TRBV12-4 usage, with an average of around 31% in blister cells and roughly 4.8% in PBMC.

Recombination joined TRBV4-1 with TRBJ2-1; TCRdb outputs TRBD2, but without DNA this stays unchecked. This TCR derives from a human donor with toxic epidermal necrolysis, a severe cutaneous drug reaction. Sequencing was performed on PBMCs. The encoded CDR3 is CASSYRLAGGFEQFF.